This T cell receptor (beta chain) is from a study of blood T cell repertoires in COVID-19. On the study more broadly: The samples span acute and convalescent COVID-19 from the United States, Italy and Spain. In each case, the material was cDNA or gDNA derived from T cells, B-cell-depleted T cells, or PBMCs.

Per the study methods: Scientists estimated how many nucleated cells there were by amplifying reference gene primers. Method: immunoSEQ multiplex PCR; TCRdb's copy keeps in-frame clones and lacks some. V and J calls plus clone size are reproduced from that table; the DNA served to infer D and trimming. The sample has roughly 50,000 clones, about 90% seen once; the top ten hold roughly 13%. Trimming left V 0 bases short and J 8 bases short, with 13 bases between. The CDR3 is made up of 14 amino acids. The germline V gene encodes CDR1 LGHDT and CDR2 YNNKEL (reference sequence). The V call is TRBV3-1 (or the pseudogene TRBV3-2), the J call TRBJ1-2, with D hard to call. The receptor comes from a man of 80 years or more with acute or convalescent COVID-19. Input material: peripheral blood. The CDR3 protein is CASSQDGPIWGYTF. The DNA of the CDR3 is TGTGCCAGCAGCCAAGATGGCCCCATTTGGGGCTACACCTTC.